This TCR beta chain was sequenced during a study of vaccination and CD4 T cells after COVID-19. Regarding the study as a whole: It was observed that, in convalescent patients, a median 86.3% of reactive clones arose only post-vaccination. SARS-CoV-2-reactive clonotypes showed a nonsignificant median rise from roughly 22 to 38. Spike mono-reactive clones accounted for 304 of the 307 vaccine-specific clones found in convalescent patients.

Sequencing of cultured CD4+ T cell DNA used the Oncomine TCR Beta short-read assay. TCRdb ran MiXCR on the PCR reads and lists one entry per CDR3 protein. The sample gives under 20,000 distinct CDR3 sequences, approximately 45% of which show up once; 5% to 8% is in the top ten. The CDR3 runs 15 residues. Per germline, CDR1 DFQATT and CDR2 SNEGSKA (reference sequence). Trimming removed 5 bases at V and 2 bases at J, with 13 bases between. Comment on this clonotype: What it recognizes is unknown.

Sample treatment: approximately nine-day PBMC culture with coronavirus spike peptide pools or control peptides (ViraFEST assay). Source: CD4+ T cells from blood, cultured in vitro, taken after SARS-CoV-2 vaccination. The J gene is TRBJ1-6, the V gene TRBV20-1; D may be TRBD1 (5 bases). This sequence originates from a human donor who had recovered from COVID-19. CDR3 DNA sequence: TGCAGTGCTCCCTGGGCAGGGACCTATAATTCACCCCTCCACTTT. Protein product: CSAPWAGTYNSPLHF.